This T cell receptor (beta chain) is from a study of cytomegalovirus exposure and HLA in healthy donors. Concerning this clone itself: Its antigen is unknown.

Researchers ran the PCR with 60 Vbeta and 13 Jbeta primers. Some clones are missing from TCRdb's copy, which holds only in-frame ones; the method was immunoSEQ multiplex PCR. The sample lists 150,000 to 180,000 clones, roughly four fifths occurring once. Overall study results and limits: Roughly even sequencing depth across donors was the assumption behind the presence/absence analyses.

This CDR3 region has 15 residues. CDR1 and CDR2 from the germline V gene are LGHNA and YSLEER. The V segment lost 0 bases and the J segment 7 bases; nucleotides outside the gene matches: 8. The sequence was obtained from a man aged 18 to 30 in good health and CMV-seronegative. Sample: PBMCs. The chain recombines TRBV4-3 with TRBJ2-5; TRBD2 matches at 7 bases. CDR3 nucleotides: TGCGCCAGCAGCCAAGATCGGGGAGGGCTCACGACCCAGTACTTC. Amino acids: CASSQDRGGLTTQYF.